This T cell receptor (beta chain) stems from a study of blood T cell repertoires in COVID-19. As for the study in general: Whether acute or convalescent, the COVID-19 samples came from the United States, Italy and Spain. T cells, B-cell-depleted T cells, or PBMCs supplied cDNA or gDNA.

In the original processing: The assay estimated nucleated cells by amplifying reference gene primers. TCRdb's copy holds only in-frame clones and misses some; the assay was immunoSEQ multiplex PCR. The V and J calls and clone size are taken from that table; D and trimming were inferred from the DNA. Of 62,000 or so clones in the sample, roughly 80% were seen once. Participants' reported clinical history set cohort assignment. This CDR3 region has 13 residues. Germline assignment: CDR1 MDHEN and CDR2 SYDVKM. The ends lost 5 bases at V and 6 bases at J; junction bases unmatched: 5. This TCR was recovered from a woman aged 40 to 50 with acute COVID-19. Material: PBMCs or T cells enriched from blood (not recorded which). V is TRBV28 and J is TRBJ1-1; 8 nucleotides agree with TRBD1. The CDR3 reads CASSPRGRSEAFF. As DNA, the CDR3 is TGTGCCAGCAGTCCCAGGGGGCGGTCTGAAGCTTTCTTT.